This entry lists 14 T cell receptor beta chains sequenced from one sample in a study of spatial heterogeneity in lung cancer. One entry per CDR3 protein results from TCRdb running MiXCR on the 5' RACE reads. The sample has over 5,000 distinct CDR3 sequences, roughly an eighth seen once. Time point given: sample taken at primary tumor resection. This sample comprised normal lung tissue next to the tumor, obtained at surgery. These receptors were taken from a female donor with early-stage non-small cell lung cancer.

This clonotype has a count of ten or more. This rearrangement joins TRBV16 to TRBJ1-3, with 8 bases matching TRBD1. The CDR3 has 19 residues. The germline gives CDR1 KGHSY, CDR2 FQNENV. V shed 0 bases and J 4 bases; nucleotides not matched to a gene: 14. In DNA, the CDR3 is TGTGCCAGCAGCCAATCGTGGTTGGCGACAGGGGTCCCCGGAAACACCATATATTTT. This gives the protein CASSQSWLATGVPGNTIYF.

The rearrangement uses TRBV30 and TRBJ2-1; perhaps TRBD1 as D (6 bases). V lost 0 bases to trimming and J lost 6 bases, with 9 bases between them. The CDR3 totals 13 residues. Per germline, CDR1 GTSNPN and CDR2 SVGIG (reference sequence). Here the CDR3 reads CAWSVRGSNEQFF. CDR3 DNA: TGTGCCTGGAGTGTAAGGGGGAGCAATGAGCAGTTCTTC.

V usage is TRBV11-2 and J usage is TRBJ2-5, with D hard to call. Germline CDR1 and CDR2: SGHAT and FQNNGV. The CDR3 is made up of 19 amino acids. The V and J ends lost 0 bases and 5 bases respectively, with 25 bases between them. The CDR3 DNA sequence: TGTGCCAGCAGCTTAGATCGGACGAGGTCCATCACTGACGGGGAGACCCAGTACTTC. It codes for CASSLDRTRSITDGETQYF.

This clonotype counts as medium-sized. V is TRBV7-3 and J is TRBJ1-5; no reliable D call. This CDR3 comprises 13 residues. V lost 0 bases and J lost 1, with 1 base in between. The germline gives CDR1 SGHTA, CDR2 FQGTGA. The CDR3, as DNA: TGTGCCAGCAGCTTAACCAGCAATCAGCCCCAGCATTTT. It yields the protein CASSLTSNQPQHF. Filled out from reference TRBV7-3 and TRBJ1-5, the complete variable domain reads GAGVSQTPSNKVTEKGKYVELRCDPISGHTALYWYRQSLGQGPEFLIYFQGTGAADDSGLPNDRFFAVRPEGSVSTLKIQRTERGDSAVYLCASSLTSNQPQHFGDGTRLSIL.

There are many counts of this clonotype. This chain joins TRBV20-1 and TRBJ1-5; D is perhaps TRBD1 (5 bases). The germline V gene encodes CDR1 DFQATT and CDR2 SNEGSKA (reference sequence). V was pared by 6 bases and J by 8 bases, with 20 bases between. CDR3 length: 14 amino acids. The CDR3 DNA reads as TGCAGTGCCGTATCCGGGACCCACATCAAGCCCCAGCATTTT. Residues: CSAVSGTHIKPQHF.

This clonotype is termed medium-sized. The chain recombines TRBV21-1 with TRBJ1-5; whether TRBD1, the table's D call, matches the DNA was not checked. TRBV21-1 is annotated as a pseudogene. CDR3 length equals 14 residues. CDR3 coding DNA: TGTGCCAGCAACCCGGGACCGAACAATCAGCCCCAGCATTTT. Its protein is CASNPGPNNQPQHF.

This clonotype occurred a few times. At one end the junction does not follow the germline gene, possibly because of a read error. The chain recombines TRBV7-2 with TRBJ2-2, with 7 bases matching TRBD2. Germline values: CDR1 SGHTA, CDR2 FQGNSA. The CDR3 runs to 14 residues. CDR3 protein: CASRLAGFTGELFF. DNA for the CDR3: TGTGCCAGCAGATTAGCGGGTTTCACCGGGGAGCTGTTTTTT.

The sample holds many counts of this clonotype. This chain uses TRBV7-2 with TRBJ2-7; D is uncertain. Germline V gives CDR1 SGHTA, CDR2 FQGNSA. Trimming removed 1 base from V and 6 bases from J, with 13 bases in between. This CDR3 has 14 amino acids. The chain's CDR3 is CASSLVGRVGEQYV. The DNA of the CDR3 is TGTGCCAGCAGCTTAGTGGGAAGGGTGGGCGAGCAGTACGTC.

The chain recombines TRBV7-2 with TRBJ2-1, with a possible D match to TRBD1 (5 bases). Germline-derived CDR1 and CDR2 are SGHTA and FQGNSA. The V end was cut by 4 bases, the J end by 4 bases, with 20 bases between. CDR3 length equals 17 residues. The CDR3 here is CASSSVKQAPQYNEQFF. CDR3 DNA sequence: TGTGCCAGCAGCTCGGTAAAACAGGCACCACAATACAATGAGCAGTTCTTC.

This clonotype is medium-sized. J is TRBJ2-1 and V is TRBV7-9; 9 bases are shared with TRBD2. The junction had 27 bases not matched to a gene; V was cut back by 8 bases and J by 1 base. CDR3 length equals 22 residues. The V gene's germline CDR1 is SEHNR and CDR2 FQNEAQ (reference sequence). The CDR3, as DNA: TGTGCCAGCGAGCTTAGTACGGTCGTGGGCCTAGCGGGACGAGCTTCCTACAATGAGCAGTTCTTC. Its translation is CASELSTVVGLAGRASYNEQFF.

This clonotype was found many times. The chain recombines TRBV28 with TRBJ1-2; TRBD1 aligns across 7 bases. Unmatched junction bases numbered 10, after V lost 5 bases and J lost 4 bases. The germline gives CDR1 MDHEN, CDR2 SYDVKM. The CDR3 covers 15 residues. In DNA form, the CDR3 reads TGTGCCAGCAGTCCCCCGGCGCGGACAGGCTATGGCTACACCTTC. This translates into CASSPPARTGYGYTF.

In its sample, this clonotype ranks as medium-sized. The V call is TRBV6-1, the J call TRBJ2-7; possible D gene TRBD2, 6 bases. In germline, CDR1 is MNHNS, CDR2 SASEGT. The V and J ends lost 6 bases and 4 bases respectively, with 19 bases between them. This CDR3 is built from 15 residues. For the CDR3, the DNA is TGTGCCAGCAGGCAAATCGGGGGTTTGGGATACGAGCAGTACTTC. Translating gives CASRQIGGLGYEQYF.

The rearrangement links TRBV11-2 to TRBJ2-1; unclear D gene. V was pared by 5 bases and J by 4 bases, with 3 bases between. This CDR3 is 11 amino acids long. The V gene's germline CDR1 is SGHAT and CDR2 FQNNGV. The CDR3 region is CASSDYNEQFF. DNA of the CDR3: TGTGCCAGCAGCGATTACAATGAGCAGTTCTTC.

With regard to this clonotype: This may come from a read error, since a much larger clone is one base off. The V and J genes are TRBV28 and TRBJ1-1; no definite D call. There are 11 residues in the CDR3. CDR1 and CDR2 (germline): MDHEN, SYDVKM. The V gene lost 7 bases and the J gene lost 7 bases, with 10 bases spanning the gap. CDR3 DNA sequence: TGTGCCAGCAATGGACTGTTTGAAGCTTTCTTT. Protein product: CASNGLFEAFF.